This T cell receptor (beta chain) was obtained from a study of T cell clonality in common variable immunodeficiency. Per germline, CDR1 SGHTA and CDR2 FQGNSA. This CDR3 is built from 14 residues. Trimming removed 1 base from V and 7 bases from J; junction bases left unmatched: 0. General observations from the study: CVID subjects showed higher TCRbeta clonality than healthy controls. Authors noted CVID clonality's cause needs subpopulation repertoire sequencing. Common variable immunodeficiency TCR beta sequences reportedly had fewer deletions and N-nucleotide insertions.

This clone was seen ten or more times. The antigen remains undetermined. The read terminates 3 residues before the CDR3 end, so the remaining end is supplied by the germline J gene. CVID meant reduced serum IgG, IgA and/or IgM plus specific antibody deficiency. Each donor provided about 5 to 9 ml of heparinized whole blood. The data were produced by immunoSEQ multiplex PCR, yet TCRdb's version contains in-frame clones alone and is incomplete. Listed here are around 24,000 clones without any singletons, the top ten holding approximately 25%. This TCR was sampled from a human donor with common variable immunodeficiency. J is TRBJ1-6 and V is TRBV7-2; 8 bases fit TRBD1. Specimen: peripheral blood mononuclear cells. CDR3 DNA (partial): TGTGCCAGCAGCTTAGGGACAGGGAATTCACCC. It encodes CASSLGTGNSP. The whole CDR3 region reads CASSLGTGNSPLHF.